This TCR beta chain is from a study of PD-L1 blockade in urothelial cancer. Study-wide background: Among blood samples, the median T cell count was some 140,000.

PCRs were each spiked with synthetic TCR analog templates. The method was immunoSEQ multiplex PCR; TCRdb's version includes in-frame clones alone and lacks a portion of them. The sample carries roughly 39,000 clones, roughly 89% recorded once. Sequenced material: PBMCs, taken around atezolizumab (anti-PD-L1) treatment. This TCR came from a man in his sixties with urothelial cancer.

CDR3 sequence: CASSPRTGHNTEAFF. The CDR3 coding sequence is TGTGCCAGCAGTCCACGGACAGGGCACAACACTGAAGCTTTCTTT. The chain joins TRBV2 to TRBJ1-1; TRBD1 aligns across 8 bases. In germline, CDR1 is SNHLY, CDR2 FYNNEI. V was pared by 5 bases and J by 2 bases, with 7 bases of the junction left unmatched. There are 15 residues in the CDR3.